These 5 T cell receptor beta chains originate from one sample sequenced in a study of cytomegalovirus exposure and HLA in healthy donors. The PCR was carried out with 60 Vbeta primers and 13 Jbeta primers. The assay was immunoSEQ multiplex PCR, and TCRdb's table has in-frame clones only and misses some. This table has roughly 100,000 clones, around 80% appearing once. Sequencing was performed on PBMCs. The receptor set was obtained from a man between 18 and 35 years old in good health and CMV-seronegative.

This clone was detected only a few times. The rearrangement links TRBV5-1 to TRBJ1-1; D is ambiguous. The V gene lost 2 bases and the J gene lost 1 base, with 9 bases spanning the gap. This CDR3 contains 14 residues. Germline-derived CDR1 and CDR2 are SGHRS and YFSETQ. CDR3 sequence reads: CASSLTTENTEAFF. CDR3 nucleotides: TGCGCCAGCAGCTTAACAACCGAGAACACTGAAGCTTTCTTT. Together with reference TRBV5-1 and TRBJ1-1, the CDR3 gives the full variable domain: KAGVTQTPRYLIKTRGQQVTLSCSPISGHRSVSWYQQTPGQGLQFLFEYFSETQRNKGNFPGRFSGRQFSNSRSEMNVSTLELGDSALYLCASSLTTENTEAFFGQGTRLTVV.

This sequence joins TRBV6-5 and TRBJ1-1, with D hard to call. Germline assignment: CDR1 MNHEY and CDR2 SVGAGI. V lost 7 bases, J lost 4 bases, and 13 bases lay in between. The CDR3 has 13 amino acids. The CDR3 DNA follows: TGTGCCAGCAACTTAGGAGAGGGCACTGAAGCTTTCTTT. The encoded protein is CASNLGEGTEAFF.

This CDR3 reads CASSLYETSGYEQYF. The DNA for the CDR3 is TGTGCCAGCAGCTTATACGAGACTAGCGGTTACGAGCAGTACTTC. J is TRBJ2-7 and V is TRBV11-1; 9 nucleotides match TRBD2. Germline CDR1 reads SGHAT; CDR2 reads FQDESV (reference sequence). The ends lost 2 bases at V and 4 bases at J; junction bases unmatched: 6. The CDR3 runs 15 residues.

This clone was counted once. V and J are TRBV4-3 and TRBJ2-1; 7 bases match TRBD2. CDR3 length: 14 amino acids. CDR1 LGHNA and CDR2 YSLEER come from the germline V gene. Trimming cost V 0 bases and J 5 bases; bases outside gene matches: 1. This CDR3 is CASSQELANNEQFF. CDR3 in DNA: TGCGCCAGCAGCCAAGAACTAGCGAACAATGAGCAGTTCTTC.

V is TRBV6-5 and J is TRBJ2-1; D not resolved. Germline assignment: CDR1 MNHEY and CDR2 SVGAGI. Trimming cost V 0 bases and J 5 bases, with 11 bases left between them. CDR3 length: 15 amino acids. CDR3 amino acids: CASSYSWYTDNEQFF. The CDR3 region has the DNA TGTGCCAGCAGTTACTCCTGGTACACCGACAATGAGCAGTTCTTC.